This section outlines one TCR beta chain sequence together with its context. Its antigen is undetermined. Antigen-specific CD4+ T cells expanded by the ViraFEST assay with viral peptide pools were then sequenced. When roughly eleven days of culture had elapsed, CD4+ T cells were isolated. Each person got two doses of an mRNA SARS-CoV-2 vaccine, BNT162b2 or mRNA-1273. Sequencing was performed with immunoSEQ multiplex PCR; in TCRdb, only in-frame clones are kept and a portion is missing. The sample contains about 20,000 clones, 60% to 75% of which appear only once. V dropped 2 bases and J dropped 4 bases, with 11 bases sitting between them. CDR3 size: 14 residues. Germline V CDR1 and CDR2: MGHRA, YSYEKL. This specimen belongs to a study of vaccination effects on CD4 cells after COVID-19. Notes on the study in general: The vaccine-induced clones of healthy vaccinees included only 1 of 255 that cross-reacted with common cold coronaviruses.

Specimen: CD4+ T cells from PBMCs cultured with HCoV-NL63 spike peptides, collected after COVID-19 vaccination. The J gene is TRBJ1-2, the V gene TRBV4-1; D gene unclear. The sequence was collected from a human donor who received a COVID-19 vaccine. The CDR3 bases are TGCGCCAGCAGCCAAAGGGCCCCGGGCTATGGCTACACCTTC. Its translation: CASSQRAPGYGYTF.